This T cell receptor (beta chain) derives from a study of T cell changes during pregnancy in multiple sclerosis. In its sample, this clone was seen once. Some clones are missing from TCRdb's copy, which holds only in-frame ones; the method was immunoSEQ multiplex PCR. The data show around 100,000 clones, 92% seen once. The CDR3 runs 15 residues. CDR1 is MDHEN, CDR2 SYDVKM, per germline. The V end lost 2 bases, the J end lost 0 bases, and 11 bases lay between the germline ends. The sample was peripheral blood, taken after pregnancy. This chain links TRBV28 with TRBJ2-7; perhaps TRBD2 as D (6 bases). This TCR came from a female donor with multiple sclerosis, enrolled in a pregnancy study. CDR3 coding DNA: TGTGCCAGCAGTTTACGTGCGGGGATCTCCTACGAGCAGTACTTC. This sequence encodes CASSLRAGISYEQYF.